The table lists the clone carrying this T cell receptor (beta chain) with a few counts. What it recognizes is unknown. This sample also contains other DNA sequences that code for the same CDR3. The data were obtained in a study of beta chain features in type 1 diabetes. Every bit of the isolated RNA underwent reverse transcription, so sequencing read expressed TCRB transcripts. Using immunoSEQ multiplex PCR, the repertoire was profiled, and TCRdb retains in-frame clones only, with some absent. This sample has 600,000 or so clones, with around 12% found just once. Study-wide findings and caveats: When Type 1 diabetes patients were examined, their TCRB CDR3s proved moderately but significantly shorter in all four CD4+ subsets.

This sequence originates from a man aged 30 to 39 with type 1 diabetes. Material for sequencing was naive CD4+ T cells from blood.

This CDR3 is CASSLYGVNTEAFF. As DNA, the CDR3 is TGTGCCAGCAGCTTATATGGGGTCAACACTGAAGCTTTCTTT. The genes are TRBV7-2 and TRBJ1-1; D remains unclear. With 2 bases removed from V and 2 bases from J, the gap between germline ends came to 9 bases. CDR3 length: 14 amino acids. Germline lookup yields CDR1 SGHTA and CDR2 FQGNSA.